The rows below give T cell receptor beta chains drawn from one sample of a study of control samples from healthy donors and cancer patients. Profiling relied on immunoSEQ multiplex PCR, and the TCRdb table lists in-frame clones only, not all of them. The sample lists about 140,000 clones, 85% to 95% occurring once. Sequenced material: blood. The receptors shown here come from a man aged 35 to 55 in good health. Each CDR3 is given with its conserved first and last residue. A D gene is named only where the DNA matches it firmly. Clone size appears in some rows only: once, few, many, or a class for an expanded clone.

TRBV6-5	TRBJ1-1	NA	TRBD1	11	TGTGCCAGCAACAGGGGGCTTGAAGCTTTCTTT	CASNRGLEAFF
TRBV7-3	TRBJ2-7	NA	NA	14	TGTGCCAGCAGCTTGTCACCGGGAAACTACGAGCAGTACTTC	CASSLSPGNYEQYF
TRBV6-5	TRBJ1-5	NA	NA	13	TGTGCCAGCAGATTGACGGGCAATCAGCCCCAGCATTTT	CASRLTGNQPQHF
TRBV10-3	TRBJ1-1	NA	TRBD1	15	TGTGCCATCAGTGAACCAGGGGGCGCAGGCACTGAAGCTTTCTTT	CAISEPGGAGTEAFF
TRBV3-1/TRBV3-2	TRBJ2-2	NA	NA	15	TGTGCCAGCAGCCAAGATTTGATACCCACCGGGGAGCTGTTTTTT	CASSQDLIPTGELFF
TRBV7-2	TRBJ1-5	once	NA	15	TGTGCCAGCAGCTTAGTGGGGACATCGAATCAGCCCCAGCATTTT	CASSLVGTSNQPQHF
TRBV6-5	TRBJ2-3	NA	TRBD2	15	TGTGCCAGCAGTTACGGGACTAGCGGGAGCGGTACGCAGTATTTT	CASSYGTSGSGTQYF
TRBV7-2	TRBJ1-4	NA	TRBD1	16	TGTGCCAGCAGCTTAGCCGAGGGGGCGGCTAATGAAAAACTGTTTTTT	CASSLAEGAANEKLFF
TRBV7-3	TRBJ1-5	NA	NA	14	TGTGCCAGCAGCTTAAGGGGGGAGGATCAGCCCCAGCATTTT	CASSLRGEDQPQHF
TRBV2	TRBJ1-1	NA	NA	9	TGTGCCAGCACTGCTGATGCTTTCTTT	CASTADAFF
TRBV5-1	TRBJ1-3	NA	NA	13	TGCGCCAGCAGCTTGGACTCCTTAAACACCATATATTTT	CASSLDSLNTIYF
TRBV28	TRBJ1-6	NA	NA	15	TGTGCCAGCAGTTCACCCACAGGGCCTGCTTCACCCCTCCACTTT	CASSSPTGPASPLHF
TRBV7-8	TRBJ2-1	NA	NA	13	TGTGCCAGCAGCTTGGGGCCCCGGATTGAGCAGTTCTTC	CASSLGPRIEQFF
TRBV5-1	TRBJ1-6	NA	NA	15	TGCGCCAGCAGCTTGGGCGACGTGAATAATTCACCCCTCCACTTT	CASSLGDVNNSPLHF
TRBV14	TRBJ2-1	NA	TRBD2	19	TGTGCCAGCAGCCAAGATTATTGGGCTAGCGGGAGTTCTTACAATGAGCAGTTCTTC	CASSQDYWASGSSYNEQFF
TRBV28	TRBJ2-7	NA	NA	13	TGTGCCAGCAGTTTACGGCTTCCCTACGAGCAGTACTTC	CASSLRLPYEQYF
TRBV15	TRBJ2-2	once	NA	16	TGTGCCACCAGCAGAGATCGTCCTAGTCTTGCCGGGGAGCTGTTTTTT	CATSRDRPSLAGELFF
TRBV5-4	TRBJ2-1	NA	TRBD2	14	TGTGCCAGCACCAAATTAGCGGGAGGGCGGGAGCAGTTCTTC	CASTKLAGGREQFF
TRBV10-3	TRBJ2-5	NA	TRBD1	17	TGTGCCATCAGTGAGCCTGGGACAGGGACCCTCCAAGAGACCCAGTACTTC	CAISEPGTGTLQETQYF
TRBV2	TRBJ2-7	NA	TRBD1	15	TGTGCCAGCAGCGGACAGGGTACTGTCTCCTACGAGCAGTACTTC	CASSGQGTVSYEQYF